Each of the 6 T cell receptor beta chains below was sequenced from the same sample in a study of identical twins. TCRdb itself ran the 5' RACE reads through MiXCR, one entry per CDR3 protein. The sample has about 890,000 distinct CDR3 sequences, 9% to 15% seen once. The same sample was also studied in work on yellow fever vaccine responses in identical twins.

Sample: PBMCs. All receptors come from a woman aged 18-29 years in good health.

This clonotype was found a few times. V usage is TRBV18 and J usage is TRBJ2-7; D remains ambiguous. Germline values: CDR1 KGHSH, CDR2 LQKENI. Trimming stripped 0 bases from V and 3 bases from J, with 6 bases between. The CDR3 consists of 13 residues. This chain's CDR3 is CASSPPSDYEQYF. The DNA of the CDR3 is TGTGCCAGCTCACCACCGTCAGACTACGAGCAGTACTTC.

The DNA for the CDR3 is TGTGCCACCAGTGATCCACAGGGAGCGAGCACTGAAGCTTTCTTT. Translation: CATSDPQGASTEAFF. The chain is built from TRBV24-1 and TRBJ1-1, with a tentative D call TRBD1 (6 bases). V shed 3 bases and J shed 4 bases, with 14 bases lying between them. Germline values: CDR1 KGHDR, CDR2 SFDVKD. The CDR3 is 15 residues long.

This clonotype showed up many times. The chain has TRBV25-1 and TRBJ2-1, with 11 bases matching TRBD2. The CDR3 spans 15 residues. The germline gives CDR1 MGHDK, CDR2 SYGVNS. The ends lost 8 bases at V and 7 bases at J; junction bases unmatched: 10. The chain's CDR3 is CASSTPGLAANEQFF. The CDR3 nucleotides read TGTGCCAGCTCCACGCCGGGACTAGCGGCTAATGAGCAGTTCTTC.

This clonotype was seen more than once but under ten times. V and J are TRBV3-1 and TRBJ2-1; 7 nucleotides match TRBD2. Germline CDR1 is LGHDT and CDR2 is YNNKEL (reference sequence). The CDR3 extends over 15 amino acids. Trimming removed 4 bases from V and 2 bases from J; junction bases left unmatched: 5. The CDR3 DNA reads as TGTGCCAGCAGCCGCGGGAGAACCGCCTACAATGAGCAGTTCTTC. Translating it yields CASSRGRTAYNEQFF.

This chain links TRBV25-1 with TRBJ2-3; 10 bases match TRBD2. CDR1 is MGHDK and CDR2 is SYGVNS in the germline V gene. The CDR3 has 17 amino acids. Trimming removed 2 bases from V and 3 bases from J; junction bases left unmatched: 8. The CDR3 nucleotides are TGTGCCAGCAGTGAACTGGCTAGCGGGAGAAGGACAGATACGCAGTATTTT. It yields the protein CASSELASGRRTDTQYF.

The chain uses TRBV4-1 and TRBJ1-2; D may be TRBD1 (5 bases). Germline V gene data show CDR1 as MGHRA and CDR2 as YSYEKL. V dropped 0 bases and J dropped 5 bases, with 13 bases sitting between them. The CDR3 is 15 amino acids. As DNA, the CDR3 is TGCGCCAGCAGCCAAGATGGGGGGAGGCCGTATGGCTACACCTTC. Translation: CASSQDGGRPYGYTF.